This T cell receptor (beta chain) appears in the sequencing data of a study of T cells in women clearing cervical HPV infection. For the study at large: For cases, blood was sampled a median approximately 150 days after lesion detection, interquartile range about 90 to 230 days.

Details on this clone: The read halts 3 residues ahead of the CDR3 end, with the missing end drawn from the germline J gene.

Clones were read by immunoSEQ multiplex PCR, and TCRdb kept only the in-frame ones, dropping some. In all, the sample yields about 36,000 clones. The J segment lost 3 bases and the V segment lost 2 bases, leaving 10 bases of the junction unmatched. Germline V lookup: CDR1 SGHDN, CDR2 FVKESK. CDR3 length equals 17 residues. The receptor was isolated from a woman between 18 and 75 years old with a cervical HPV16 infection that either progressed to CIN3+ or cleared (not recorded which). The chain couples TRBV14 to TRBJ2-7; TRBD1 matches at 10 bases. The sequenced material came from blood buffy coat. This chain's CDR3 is CASSQYRKGQGNYEQYF. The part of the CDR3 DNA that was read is TGTGCCAGCAGCCAATACCGAAAGGGACAGGGGAACTACGAG.